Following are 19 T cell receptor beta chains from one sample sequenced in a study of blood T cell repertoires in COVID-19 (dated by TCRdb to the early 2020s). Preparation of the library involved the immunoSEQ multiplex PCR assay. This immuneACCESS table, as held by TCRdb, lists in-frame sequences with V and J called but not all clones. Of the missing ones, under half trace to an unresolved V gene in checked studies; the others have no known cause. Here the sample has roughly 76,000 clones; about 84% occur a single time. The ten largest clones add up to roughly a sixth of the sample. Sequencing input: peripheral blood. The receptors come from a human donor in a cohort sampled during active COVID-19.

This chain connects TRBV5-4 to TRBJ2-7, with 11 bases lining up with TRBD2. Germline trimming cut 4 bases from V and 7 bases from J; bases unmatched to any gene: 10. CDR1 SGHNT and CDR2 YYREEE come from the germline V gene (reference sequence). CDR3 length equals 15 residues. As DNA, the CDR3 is TGTGCCAGCAGCCCGCAACTAGCGGGAGCGGAAGAGCAGTACTTC. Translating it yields CASSPQLAGAEEQYF.

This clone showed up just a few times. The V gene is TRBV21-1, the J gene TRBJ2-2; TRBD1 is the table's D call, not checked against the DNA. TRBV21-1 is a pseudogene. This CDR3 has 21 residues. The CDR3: CASSNARQGWGRTANTGELFF. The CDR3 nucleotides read TGTGCCAGCAGCAACGCCCGACAGGGGTGGGGGCGGACCGCGAACACCGGGGAGCTGTTTTTT.

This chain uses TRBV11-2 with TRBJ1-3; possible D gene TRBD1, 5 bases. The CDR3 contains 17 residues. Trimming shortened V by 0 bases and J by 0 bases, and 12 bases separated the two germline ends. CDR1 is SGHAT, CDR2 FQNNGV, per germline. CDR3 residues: CASSLDMAGNSGNTIYF. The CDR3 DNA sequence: TGTGCCAGCAGCTTAGATATGGCAGGGAACTCTGGAAACACCATATATTTT.

The CDR3 reads CASSPASTRGYGYTF. CDR3 bases: TGCGCCAGCAGCCCCGCCTCTACCCGGGGCTATGGCTACACCTTC. The J gene is TRBJ1-2, the V gene TRBV5-1; D remains ambiguous. V shed 4 bases and J shed 4 bases, with 17 bases lying between them. This CDR3 contains 15 residues. CDR1 SGHRS and CDR2 YFSETQ come from the germline V gene.

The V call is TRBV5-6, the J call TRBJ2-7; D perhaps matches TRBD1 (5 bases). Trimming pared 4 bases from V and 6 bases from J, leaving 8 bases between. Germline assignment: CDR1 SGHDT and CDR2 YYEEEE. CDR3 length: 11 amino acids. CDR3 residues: CASSGAGEQYF. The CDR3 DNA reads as TGTGCCAGCAGCGGGGCAGGCGAGCAGTACTTC.

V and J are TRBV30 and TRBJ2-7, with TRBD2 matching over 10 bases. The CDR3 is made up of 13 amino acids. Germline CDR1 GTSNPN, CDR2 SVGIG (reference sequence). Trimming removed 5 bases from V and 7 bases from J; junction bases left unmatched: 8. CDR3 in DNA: TGTGCCTGGGAGCTAGCGGGAGTACGAGAGCAGTACTTC. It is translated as CAWELAGVREQYF.

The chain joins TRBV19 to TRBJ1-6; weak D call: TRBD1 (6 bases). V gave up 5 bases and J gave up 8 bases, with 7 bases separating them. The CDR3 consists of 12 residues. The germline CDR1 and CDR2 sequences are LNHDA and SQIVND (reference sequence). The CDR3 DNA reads TGTGCCAGTAGTGCAGGGGATTCACCCCTCCACTTT. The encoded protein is CASSAGDSPLHF. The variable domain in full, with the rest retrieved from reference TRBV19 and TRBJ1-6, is DGGITQSPKYLFRKEGQNVTLSCEQNLNHDAMYWYRQDPGQGLRLIYYSQIVNDFQKGDIAEGYSVSREKKESFPLTVTSAQKNPTAFYLCASSAGDSPLHFGNGTRLTVT.

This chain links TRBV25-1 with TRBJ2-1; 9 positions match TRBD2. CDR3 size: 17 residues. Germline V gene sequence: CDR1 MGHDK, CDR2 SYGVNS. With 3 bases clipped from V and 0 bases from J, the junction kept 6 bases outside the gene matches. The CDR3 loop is CASSEGAGGSSYNEQFF. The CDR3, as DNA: TGTGCCAGCAGTGAGGGTGCGGGAGGGAGCTCCTACAATGAGCAGTTCTTC.

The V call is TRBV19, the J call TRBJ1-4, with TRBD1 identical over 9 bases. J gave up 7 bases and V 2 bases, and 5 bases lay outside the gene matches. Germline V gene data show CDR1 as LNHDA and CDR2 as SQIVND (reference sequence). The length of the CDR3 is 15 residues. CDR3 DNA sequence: TGTGCCAGTAGTATATATTCGGGACAGGGTGAAAAACTGTTTTTT. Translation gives CASSIYSGQGEKLFF.

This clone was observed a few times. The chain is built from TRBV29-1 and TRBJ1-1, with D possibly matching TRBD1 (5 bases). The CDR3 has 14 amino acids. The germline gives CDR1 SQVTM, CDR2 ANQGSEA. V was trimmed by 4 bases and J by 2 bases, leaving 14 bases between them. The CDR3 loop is CSVVPGALNTEAFF. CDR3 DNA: TGCAGCGTTGTCCCTGGGGCTCTAAACACTGAAGCTTTCTTT. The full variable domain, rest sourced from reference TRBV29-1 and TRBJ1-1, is SAVISQKPSRDICQRGTSLTIQCQVDSQVTMMFWYRQQPGQSLTLIATANQGSEATYESGFVIDKFPISRPNLTFSTLTVSNMSPEDSSIYLCSVVPGALNTEAFFGQGTRLTVV.

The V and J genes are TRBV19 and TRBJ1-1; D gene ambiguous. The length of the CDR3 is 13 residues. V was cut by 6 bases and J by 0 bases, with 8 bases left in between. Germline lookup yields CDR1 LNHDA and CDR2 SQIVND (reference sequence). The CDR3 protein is CASRPTVNTEAFF. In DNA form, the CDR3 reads TGTGCCAGTAGACCCACAGTGAACACTGAAGCTTTCTTT.

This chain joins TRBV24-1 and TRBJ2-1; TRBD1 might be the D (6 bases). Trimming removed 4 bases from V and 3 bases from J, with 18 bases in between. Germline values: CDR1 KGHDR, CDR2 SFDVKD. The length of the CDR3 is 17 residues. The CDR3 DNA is TGTGCCACCAGTGACTCAACTACAGGGAATGTCTACAATGAGCAGTTCTTC. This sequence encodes CATSDSTTGNVYNEQFF.

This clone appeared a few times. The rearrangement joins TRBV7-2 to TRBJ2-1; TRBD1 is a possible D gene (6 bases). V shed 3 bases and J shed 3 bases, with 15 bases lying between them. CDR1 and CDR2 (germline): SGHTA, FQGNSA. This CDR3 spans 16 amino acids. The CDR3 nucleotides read TGTGCCAGCAGCTTGTCGGCAGGGGCCCACTACAATGAGCAGTTCTTC. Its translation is CASSLSAGAHYNEQFF.

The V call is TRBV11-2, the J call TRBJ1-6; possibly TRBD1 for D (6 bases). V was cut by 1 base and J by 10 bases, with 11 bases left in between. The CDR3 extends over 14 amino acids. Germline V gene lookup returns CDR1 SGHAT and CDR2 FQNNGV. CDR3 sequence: CASSLGAGDSPLHF. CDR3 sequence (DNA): TGTGCCAGCAGCTTAGGGGCAGGGGACTCACCCCTCCACTTT.

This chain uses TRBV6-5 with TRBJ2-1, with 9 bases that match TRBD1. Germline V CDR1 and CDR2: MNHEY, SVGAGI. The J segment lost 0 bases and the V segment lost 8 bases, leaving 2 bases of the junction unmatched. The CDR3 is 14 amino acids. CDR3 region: CASETGGSYNEQFF. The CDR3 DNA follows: TGTGCCAGCGAGACAGGGGGCTCCTACAATGAGCAGTTCTTC.

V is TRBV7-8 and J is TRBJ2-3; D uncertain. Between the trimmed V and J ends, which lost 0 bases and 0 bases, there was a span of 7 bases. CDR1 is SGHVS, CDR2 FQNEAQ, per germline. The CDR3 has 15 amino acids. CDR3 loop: CASSLARRSTDTQYF. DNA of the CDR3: TGTGCCAGCAGCTTAGCGCGGCGGAGCACAGATACGCAGTATTTT.

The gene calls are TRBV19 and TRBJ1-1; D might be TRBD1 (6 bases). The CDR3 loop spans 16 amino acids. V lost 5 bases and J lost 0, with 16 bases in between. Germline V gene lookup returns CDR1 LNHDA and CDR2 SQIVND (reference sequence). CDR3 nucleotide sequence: TGTGCCAGTAGTCACTCCCAACAGGGAATGAACACTGAAGCTTTCTTT. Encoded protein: CASSHSQQGMNTEAFF. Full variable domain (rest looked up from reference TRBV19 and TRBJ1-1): DGGITQSPKYLFRKEGQNVTLSCEQNLNHDAMYWYRQDPGQGLRLIYYSQIVNDFQKGDIAEGYSVSREKKESFPLTVTSAQKNPTAFYLCASSHSQQGMNTEAFFGQGTRLTVV.

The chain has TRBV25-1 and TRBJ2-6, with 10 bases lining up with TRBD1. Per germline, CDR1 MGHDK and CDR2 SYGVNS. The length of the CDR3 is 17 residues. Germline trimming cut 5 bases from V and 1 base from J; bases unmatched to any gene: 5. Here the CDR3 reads CASSPGTGVSGANVLTF. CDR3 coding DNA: TGTGCCAGCAGTCCGGGGACAGGGGTTTCTGGGGCCAACGTCCTGACTTTC.

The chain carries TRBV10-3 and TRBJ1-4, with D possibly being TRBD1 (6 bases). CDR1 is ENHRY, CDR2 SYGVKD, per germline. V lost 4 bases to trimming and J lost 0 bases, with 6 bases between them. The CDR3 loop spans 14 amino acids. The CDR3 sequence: CAISGTATNEKLFF. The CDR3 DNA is TGTGCCATCAGTGGGACAGCAACTAATGAAAAACTGTTTTTT.